The clone carrying this T cell receptor beta chain occurred a few times. Its antigen is currently unknown. The CDR3 sequence is 12 residues long. CDR1 is DFQATT, CDR2 SNEGSKA, per germline (reference sequence). J lost 4 bases, V lost 7 bases, and 4 bases had no gene match. This sample was included in a study of regulatory T cells in long-lasting Graves disease. CDR3-region Arm-PCR and iRepertoire HTBI primers produced the TCR beta libraries. In the source study's methods: Spanning all samples, the identified segments comprised some 66 TRBV and more than 11 TRBJ. TCRdb passed the multiplex PCR reads through MiXCR, listing each CDR3 protein once. These V and J calls rely on TCRdb rather than the paper's analysis. The sample has hundreds of thousands of distinct CDR3 sequences, approximately 16% seen once; the top ten hold under 9%. Time point defined: newly diagnosed GD, antithyroid drugs for less than 3 months. PBMC-derived RNA was used for the TCR library.

Study observations and caveats: Among samples with persistent disease, TRBV28, TRBJ1-2 and TRBJ2-5 were favored.

The same specimen was also included in a second study, on T cells in Graves' hyperthyroidism and ophthalmopathy.

The genes are TRBV20-1 and TRBJ2-7; TRBD1 matches at 10 bases. This sequence was found in a woman in her thirties or forties with Graves disease. Material: peripheral blood mononuclear cells (PBMCs), obtained at new diagnosis, from a patient treated with antithyroid drugs. This CDR3 is CSVWDRGYEQYF. CDR3 sequence (DNA): TGCAGTGTGTGGGACAGGGGTTACGAGCAGTACTTC.